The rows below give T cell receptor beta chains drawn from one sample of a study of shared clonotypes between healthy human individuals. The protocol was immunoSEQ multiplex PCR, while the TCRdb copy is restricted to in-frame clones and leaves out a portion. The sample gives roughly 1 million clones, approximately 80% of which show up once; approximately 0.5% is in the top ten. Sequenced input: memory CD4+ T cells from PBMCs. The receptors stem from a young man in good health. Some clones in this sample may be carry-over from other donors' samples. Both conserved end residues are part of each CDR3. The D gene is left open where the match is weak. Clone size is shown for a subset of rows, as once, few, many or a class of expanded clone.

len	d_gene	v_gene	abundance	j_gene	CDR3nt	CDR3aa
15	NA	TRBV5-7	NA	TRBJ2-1	TGTGCCAGCAGCTTAGGTCGGCTAGGGGTCTATGAGCAGTTCTTC	CASSLGRLGVYEQFF
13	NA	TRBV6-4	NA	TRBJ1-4	TGTGCCAGCAGTGCCCGGAGGGGTGAAAAACTGTTTTTT	CASSARRGEKLFF
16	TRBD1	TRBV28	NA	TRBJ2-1	TGTGCCAGCAGTTCCTTCTCAGGGGGCTCCTACAATGAGCAGTTCTTC	CASSSFSGGSYNEQFF
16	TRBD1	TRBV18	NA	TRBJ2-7	TGTGCCAGCTCACCACTCGAAGGAGGACAGGGGAGCGAGCAGTACTTC	CASSPLEGGQGSEQYF
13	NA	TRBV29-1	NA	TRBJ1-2	TGCAGCGTGGGCAGGGACAATCTCTATGGCTACACCTTT	CSVGRDNLYGYTF
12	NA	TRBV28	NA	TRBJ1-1	TGTGCCAGCAGTGCACCGAGTTTCCAGGCTTTCTTT	CASSAPSFQAFF
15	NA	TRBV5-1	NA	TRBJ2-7	TGCGCCAGCAGCTTGGGCTCCTTGACTCCCTACGAGCAGTACTTC	CASSLGSLTPYEQYF
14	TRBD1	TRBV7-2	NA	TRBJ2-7	TGTGCCAGCAGCCTTACAGGGGGTAACTACGAGCAGTACTTC	CASSLTGGNYEQYF
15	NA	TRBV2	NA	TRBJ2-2	TGTGCCAGCACAACGGGGTTCGCGAACACCGGGGAGCTGTTTTTT	CASTTGFANTGELFF
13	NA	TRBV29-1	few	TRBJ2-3	TGCAGCGTTGATGAGGGGCTGCCAGATACGCAGTATTTT	CSVDEGLPDTQYF